This TCR beta chain was identified during a study of T cell changes during pregnancy in multiple sclerosis. Germline V gives CDR1 SEHNR, CDR2 FQNEAQ (reference sequence). The CDR3 length is 14 residues. V shed 4 bases, J shed 8 bases, and the junction held 6 bases outside the gene matches. This table comes from immunoSEQ multiplex PCR, and its TCRdb copy is limited to in-frame clones, with some not included. The table records about 20,000 clones, over 80% of them present only once. The origin of this receptor is a female donor in good health, enrolled as a control in a pregnancy study. The V and J genes are TRBV7-9 and TRBJ1-4; TRBD1 matches at 8 bases. The material sequenced was CD8+ T cells from peripheral blood mononuclear cells, taken in the third trimester of pregnancy. For the CDR3, the DNA is TGTGCCAGCAGCTCCCCGGACAGGGCAGAAAAACTGTTTTTT. Protein product: CASSSPDRAEKLFF.